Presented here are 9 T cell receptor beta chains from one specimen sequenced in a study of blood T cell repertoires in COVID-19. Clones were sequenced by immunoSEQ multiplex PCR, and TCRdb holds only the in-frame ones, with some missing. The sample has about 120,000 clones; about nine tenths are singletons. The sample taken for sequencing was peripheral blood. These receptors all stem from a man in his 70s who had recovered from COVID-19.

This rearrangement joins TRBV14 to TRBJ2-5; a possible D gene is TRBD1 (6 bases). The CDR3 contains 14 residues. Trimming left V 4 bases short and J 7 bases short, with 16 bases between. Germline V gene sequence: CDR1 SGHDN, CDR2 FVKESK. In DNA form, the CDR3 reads TGTGCCAGCAGCCCGCGGACAGCTCATGGGACCCAGTACTTC. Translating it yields CASSPRTAHGTQYF.

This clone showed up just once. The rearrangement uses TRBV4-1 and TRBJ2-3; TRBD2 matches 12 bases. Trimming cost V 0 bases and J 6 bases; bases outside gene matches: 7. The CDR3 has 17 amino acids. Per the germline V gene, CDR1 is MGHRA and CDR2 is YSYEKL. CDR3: CASSQDASGGASDTQYF. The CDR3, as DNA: TGCGCCAGCAGCCAAGATGCTAGCGGGGGGGCCAGCGATACGCAGTATTTT.

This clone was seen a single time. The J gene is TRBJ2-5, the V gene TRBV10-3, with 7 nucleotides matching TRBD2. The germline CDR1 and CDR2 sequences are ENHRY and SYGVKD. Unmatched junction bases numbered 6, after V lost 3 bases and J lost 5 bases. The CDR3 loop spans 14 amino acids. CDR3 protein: CAISDAGVGETQYF. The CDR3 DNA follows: TGTGCCATCAGTGACGCGGGAGTCGGGGAGACCCAGTACTTC.

The CDR3 loop is CASSRGVAGGTDTQYF. The CDR3 region has the DNA TGTGCCAGCAGCCGCGGGGTAGCGGGAGGCACAGATACGCAGTATTTT. The V gene is TRBV7-3, the J gene TRBJ2-3; 9 bases line up with TRBD2. The CDR3 has 16 amino acids. Trimming removed 5 bases from V and 1 base from J; junction bases left unmatched: 7. CDR1 is SGHTA, CDR2 FQGTGA, per germline.

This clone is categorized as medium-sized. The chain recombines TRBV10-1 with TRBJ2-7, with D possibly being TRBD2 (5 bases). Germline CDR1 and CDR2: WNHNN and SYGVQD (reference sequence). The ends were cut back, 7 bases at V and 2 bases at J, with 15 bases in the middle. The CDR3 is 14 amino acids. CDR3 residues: CASIKPLRAYEQYF. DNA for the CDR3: TGCGCCAGCATCAAACCACTGCGGGCCTACGAGCAGTACTTC.

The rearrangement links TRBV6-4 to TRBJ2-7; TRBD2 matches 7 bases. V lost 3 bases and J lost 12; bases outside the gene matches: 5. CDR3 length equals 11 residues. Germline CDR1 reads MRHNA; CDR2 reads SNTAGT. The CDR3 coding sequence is TGTGCCAGCAGTGAGAGCGGGAACTCGTACTTC. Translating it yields CASSESGNSYF.

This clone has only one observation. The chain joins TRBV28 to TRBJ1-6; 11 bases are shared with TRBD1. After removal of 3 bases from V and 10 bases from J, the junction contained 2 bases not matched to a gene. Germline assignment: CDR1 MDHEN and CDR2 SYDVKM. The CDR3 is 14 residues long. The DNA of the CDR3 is TGTGCCAGCAGTTTCGGGGACAGGGGGTCACCCCTCCACTTT. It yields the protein CASSFGDRGSPLHF.

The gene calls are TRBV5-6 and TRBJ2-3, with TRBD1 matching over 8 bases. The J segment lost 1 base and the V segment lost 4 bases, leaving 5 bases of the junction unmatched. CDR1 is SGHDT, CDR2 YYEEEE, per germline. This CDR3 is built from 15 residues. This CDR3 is CASSLDRGGTDTQYF. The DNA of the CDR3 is TGTGCCAGCAGCCTAGACAGGGGCGGCACAGATACGCAGTATTTT.

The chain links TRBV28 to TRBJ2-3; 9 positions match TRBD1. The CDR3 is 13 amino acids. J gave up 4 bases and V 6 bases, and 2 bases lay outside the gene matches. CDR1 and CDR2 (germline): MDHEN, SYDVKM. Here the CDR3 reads CASRRQGADTQYF. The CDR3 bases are TGTGCCAGCAGGAGACAGGGGGCAGATACGCAGTATTTT. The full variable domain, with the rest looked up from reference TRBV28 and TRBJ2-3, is DVKVTQSSRYLVKRTGEKVFLECVQDMDHENMFWYRQDPGLGLRLIYFSYDVKMKEKGDIPEGYSVSREKKERFSLILESASTNQTSMYLCASRRQGADTQYFGPGTRLTVL.